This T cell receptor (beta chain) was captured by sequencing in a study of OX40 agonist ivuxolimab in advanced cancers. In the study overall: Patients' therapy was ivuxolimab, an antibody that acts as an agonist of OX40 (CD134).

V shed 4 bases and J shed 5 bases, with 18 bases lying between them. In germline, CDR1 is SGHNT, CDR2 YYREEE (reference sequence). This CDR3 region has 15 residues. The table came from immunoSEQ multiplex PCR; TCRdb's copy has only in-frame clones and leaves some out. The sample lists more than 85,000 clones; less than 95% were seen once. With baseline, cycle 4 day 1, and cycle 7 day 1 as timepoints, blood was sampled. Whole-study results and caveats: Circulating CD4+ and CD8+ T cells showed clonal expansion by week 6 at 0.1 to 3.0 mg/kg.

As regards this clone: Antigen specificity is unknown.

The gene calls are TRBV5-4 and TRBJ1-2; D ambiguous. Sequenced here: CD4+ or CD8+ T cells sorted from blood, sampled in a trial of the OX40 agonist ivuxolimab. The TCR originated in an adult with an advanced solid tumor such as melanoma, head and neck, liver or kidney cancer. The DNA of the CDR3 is TGTGCCAGCAGCCCCGATGTACGGACTGCTTATGGCTACACCTTC. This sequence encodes CASSPDVRTAYGYTF.